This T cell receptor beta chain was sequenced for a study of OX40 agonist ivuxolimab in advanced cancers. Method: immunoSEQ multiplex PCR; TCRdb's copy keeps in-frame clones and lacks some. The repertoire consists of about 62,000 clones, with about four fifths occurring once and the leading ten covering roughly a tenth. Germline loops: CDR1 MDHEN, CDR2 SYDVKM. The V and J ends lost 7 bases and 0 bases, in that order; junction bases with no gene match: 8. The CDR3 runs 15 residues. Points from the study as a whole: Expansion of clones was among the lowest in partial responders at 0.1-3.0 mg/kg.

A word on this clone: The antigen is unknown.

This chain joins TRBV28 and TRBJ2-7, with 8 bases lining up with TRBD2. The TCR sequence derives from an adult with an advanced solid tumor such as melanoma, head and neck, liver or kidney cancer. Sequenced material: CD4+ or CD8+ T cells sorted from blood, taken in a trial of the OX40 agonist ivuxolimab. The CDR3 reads CASISSGPSSYEQYF. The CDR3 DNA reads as TGTGCCAGCATCTCTAGCGGGCCCAGCTCCTACGAGCAGTACTTC.